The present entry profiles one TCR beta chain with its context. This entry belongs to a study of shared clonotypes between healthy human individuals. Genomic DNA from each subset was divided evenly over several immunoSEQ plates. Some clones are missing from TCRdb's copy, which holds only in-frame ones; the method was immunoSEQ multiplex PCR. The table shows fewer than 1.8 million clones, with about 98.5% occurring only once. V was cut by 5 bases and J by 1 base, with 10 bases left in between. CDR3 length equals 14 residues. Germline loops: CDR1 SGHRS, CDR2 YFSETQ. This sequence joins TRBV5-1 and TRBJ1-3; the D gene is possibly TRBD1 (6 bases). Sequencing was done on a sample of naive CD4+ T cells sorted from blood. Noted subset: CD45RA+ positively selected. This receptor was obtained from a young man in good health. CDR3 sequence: CASRPTGSGNTIYF. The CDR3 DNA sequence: TGCGCCAGCAGGCCTACAGGGTCTGGAAACACCATATATTTT.